The following is a T cell receptor beta chain sequence with its context. Clinical history as reported by participants underpinned cohort assignment. These data originate in a study of blood T cell repertoires in COVID-19. Study background: Acute-phase and convalescent COVID-19 samples originated in the United States, Italy and Spain. The analysed material was cDNA or gDNA that came from T cells, B-cell-depleted T cells, or PBMCs.

Original handling: It was from reference gene primer amplification that nucleated cell counts were estimated. Some clones are missing from TCRdb's copy, which holds only in-frame ones; the method was immunoSEQ multiplex PCR. Clone size and V and J calls were adopted from that table, with D and trimming inferred from the DNA. The sample has hundreds of thousands of clones; about 86% are singletons. Specimen: PBMCs or T cells enriched from blood (not recorded which). This TCR was recovered from a woman aged 35 to 49 with acute COVID-19.

CDR3 DNA sequence: TGTGCCAGCAGTTCGACTAGCGGGTCTTACACAGATACGCAGTATTTT. Its protein is CASSSTSGSYTDTQYF. This chain joins TRBV27 and TRBJ2-3, with TRBD2 identical over 10 bases. The CDR3 has 16 residues. Germline V gene lookup returns CDR1 MNHEY and CDR2 SMNVEV (reference sequence). The trim removed 4 bases at V and 2 bases at J, leaving 6 bases unmatched.